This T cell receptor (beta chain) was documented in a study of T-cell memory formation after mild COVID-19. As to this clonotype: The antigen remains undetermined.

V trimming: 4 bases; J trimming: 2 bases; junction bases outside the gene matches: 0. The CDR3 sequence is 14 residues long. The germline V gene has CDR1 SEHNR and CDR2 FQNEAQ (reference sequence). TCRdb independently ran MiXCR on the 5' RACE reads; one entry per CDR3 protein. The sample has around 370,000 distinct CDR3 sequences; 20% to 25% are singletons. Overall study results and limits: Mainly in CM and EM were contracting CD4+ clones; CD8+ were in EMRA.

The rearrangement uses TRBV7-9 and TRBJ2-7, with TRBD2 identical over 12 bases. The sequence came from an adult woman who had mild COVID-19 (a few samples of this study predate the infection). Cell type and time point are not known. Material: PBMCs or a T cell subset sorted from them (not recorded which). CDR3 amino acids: CASSSSGRAYEQYF. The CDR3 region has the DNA TGTGCCAGCAGCTCTAGCGGGAGGGCCTACGAGCAGTACTTC.